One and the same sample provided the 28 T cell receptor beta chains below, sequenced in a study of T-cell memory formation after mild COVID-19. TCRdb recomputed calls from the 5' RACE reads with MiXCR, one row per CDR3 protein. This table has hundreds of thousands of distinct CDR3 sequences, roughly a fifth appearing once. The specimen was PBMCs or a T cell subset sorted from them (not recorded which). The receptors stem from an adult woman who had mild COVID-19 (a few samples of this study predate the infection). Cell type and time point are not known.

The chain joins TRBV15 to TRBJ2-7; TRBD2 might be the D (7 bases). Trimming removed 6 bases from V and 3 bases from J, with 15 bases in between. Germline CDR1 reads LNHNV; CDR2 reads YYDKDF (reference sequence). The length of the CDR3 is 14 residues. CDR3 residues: CATRDGGLNYEQYF. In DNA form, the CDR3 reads TGTGCCACCAGGGACGGGGGGCTGAACTACGAGCAGTACTTC. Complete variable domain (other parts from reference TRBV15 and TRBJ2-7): DAMVIQNPRYQVTQFGKPVTLSCSQTLNHNVMYWYQQKSSQAPKLLFHYYDKDFNNEADTPDNFQSRRPNTSFCFLDIRSPGLGDTAMYLCATRDGGLNYEQYFGPGTRLTVT.

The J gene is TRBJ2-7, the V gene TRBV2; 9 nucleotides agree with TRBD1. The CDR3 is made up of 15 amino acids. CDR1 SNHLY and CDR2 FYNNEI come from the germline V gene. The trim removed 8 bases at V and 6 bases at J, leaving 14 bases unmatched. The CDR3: CASWWGQGLLSEQYF. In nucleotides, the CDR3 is TGTGCCAGCTGGTGGGGACAGGGTCTTTTGAGCGAGCAGTACTTC.

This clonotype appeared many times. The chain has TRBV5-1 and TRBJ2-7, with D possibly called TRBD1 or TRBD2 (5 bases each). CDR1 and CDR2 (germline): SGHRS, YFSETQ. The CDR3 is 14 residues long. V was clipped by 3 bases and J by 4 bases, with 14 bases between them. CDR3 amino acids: CASSSVRDGYEQYF. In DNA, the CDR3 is TGCGCCAGCAGCTCCGTCAGGGACGGGTACGAGCAGTACTTC.

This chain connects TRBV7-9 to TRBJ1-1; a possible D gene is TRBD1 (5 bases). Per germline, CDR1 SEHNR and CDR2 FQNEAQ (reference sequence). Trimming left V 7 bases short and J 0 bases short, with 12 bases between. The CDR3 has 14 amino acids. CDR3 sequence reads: CASTQGLLNTEAFF. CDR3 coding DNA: TGTGCCAGCACCCAGGGACTCTTGAACACTGAAGCTTTCTTT.

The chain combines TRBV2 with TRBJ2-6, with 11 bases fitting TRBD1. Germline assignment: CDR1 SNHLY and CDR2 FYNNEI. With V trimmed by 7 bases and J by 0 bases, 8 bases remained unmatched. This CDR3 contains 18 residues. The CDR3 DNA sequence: TGTGCCAGCAAGGCACCGGGACAGGGGGTCTCTGGGGCCAACGTCCTGACTTTC. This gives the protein CASKAPGQGVSGANVLTF.

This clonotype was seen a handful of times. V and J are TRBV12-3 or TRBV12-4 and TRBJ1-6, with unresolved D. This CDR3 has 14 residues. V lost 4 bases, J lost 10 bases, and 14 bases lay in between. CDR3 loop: CASSSLRIGSPLHF. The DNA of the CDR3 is TGTGCCAGCAGTTCCCTCCGCATCGGGTCACCCCTCCACTTT.

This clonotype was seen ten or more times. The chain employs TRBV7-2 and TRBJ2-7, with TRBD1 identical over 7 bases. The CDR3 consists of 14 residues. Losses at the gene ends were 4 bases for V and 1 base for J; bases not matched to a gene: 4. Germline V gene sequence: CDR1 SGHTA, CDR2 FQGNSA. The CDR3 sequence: CASSSRQGSYEQYF. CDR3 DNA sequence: TGTGCCAGCAGCTCCCGACAGGGTTCCTACGAGCAGTACTTC.

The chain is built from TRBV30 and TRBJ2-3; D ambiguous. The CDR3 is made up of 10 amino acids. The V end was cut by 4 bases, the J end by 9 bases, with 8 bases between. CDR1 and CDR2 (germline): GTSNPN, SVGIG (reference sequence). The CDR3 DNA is TGTGCCTGGAAACGTTCCACGCAGTATTTT. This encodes CAWKRSTQYF.

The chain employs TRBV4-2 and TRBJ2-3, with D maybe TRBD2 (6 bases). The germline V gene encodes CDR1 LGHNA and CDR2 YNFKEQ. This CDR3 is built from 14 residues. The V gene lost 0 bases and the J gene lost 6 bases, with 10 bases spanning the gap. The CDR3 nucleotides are TGTGCCAGCAGCCAAGATCGACTAGTGGATACGCAGTATTTT. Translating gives CASSQDRLVDTQYF.

The DNA for the CDR3 is TGTGCCAGCAGCTCCCTGGCAGGCCTCTCTGGGGGTCAGCCCCAGCATTTT. Translation gives CASSSLAGLSGGQPQHF. The rearrangement uses TRBV11-2 and TRBJ1-5; D possibly corresponds to TRBD1 (5 bases). CDR3 length: 17 residues. Trimming cost V 4 bases and J 6 bases, with 22 bases left between them. From germline, CDR1 is SGHAT and CDR2 FQNNGV.

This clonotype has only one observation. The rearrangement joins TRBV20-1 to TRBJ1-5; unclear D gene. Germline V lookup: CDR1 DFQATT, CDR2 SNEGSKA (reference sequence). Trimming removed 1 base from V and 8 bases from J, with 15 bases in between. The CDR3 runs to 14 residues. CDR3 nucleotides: TGCAGTGCTAGAGGACGGTACGGGTTAGAGCCCCAGCATTTT. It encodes CSARGRYGLEPQHF.

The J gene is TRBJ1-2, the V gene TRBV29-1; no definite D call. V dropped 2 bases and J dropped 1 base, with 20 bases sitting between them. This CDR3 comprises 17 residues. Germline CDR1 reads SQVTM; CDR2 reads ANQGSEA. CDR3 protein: CSVEPIPGRGLNYGYTF. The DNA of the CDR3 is TGCAGCGTTGAACCTATCCCCGGGAGAGGGCTTAACTATGGCTACACCTTC.

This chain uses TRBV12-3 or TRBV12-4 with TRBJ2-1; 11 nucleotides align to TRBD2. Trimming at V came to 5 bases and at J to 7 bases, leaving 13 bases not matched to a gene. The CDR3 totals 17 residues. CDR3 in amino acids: CASSNPRLAGGSNEQFF. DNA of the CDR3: TGTGCCAGCAGTAACCCCCGGCTAGCGGGGGGTAGTAATGAGCAGTTCTTC.

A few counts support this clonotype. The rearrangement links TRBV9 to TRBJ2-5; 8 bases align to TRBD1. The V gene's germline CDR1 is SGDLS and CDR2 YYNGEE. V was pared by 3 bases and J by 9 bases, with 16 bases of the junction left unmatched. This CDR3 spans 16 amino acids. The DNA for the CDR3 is TGTGCCAGCAGCGCCTCTTCCGGGACAGGCTTCGAGTCCCAGTACTTC. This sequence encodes CASSASSGTGFESQYF.

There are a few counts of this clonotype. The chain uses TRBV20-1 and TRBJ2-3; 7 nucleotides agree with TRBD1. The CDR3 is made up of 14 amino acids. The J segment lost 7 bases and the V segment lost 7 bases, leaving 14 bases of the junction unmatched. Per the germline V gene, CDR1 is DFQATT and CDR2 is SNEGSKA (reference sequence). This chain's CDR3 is CSVRNTGDDYTQYF. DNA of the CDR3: TGCAGTGTTCGTAACACAGGGGATGATTATACGCAGTATTTT.

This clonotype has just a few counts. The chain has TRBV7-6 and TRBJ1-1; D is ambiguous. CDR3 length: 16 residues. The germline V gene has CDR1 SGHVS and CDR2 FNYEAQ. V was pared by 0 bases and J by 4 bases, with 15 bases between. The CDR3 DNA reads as TGTGCCAGCAGCTTAGCATCTGGGGTTGGGAGCACTGAAGCTTTCTTT. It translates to CASSLASGVGSTEAFF.

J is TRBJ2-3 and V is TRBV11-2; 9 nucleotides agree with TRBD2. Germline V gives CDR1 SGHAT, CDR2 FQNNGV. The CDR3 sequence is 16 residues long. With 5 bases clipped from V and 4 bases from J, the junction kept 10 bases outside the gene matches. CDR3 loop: CASSLGTSRLPDTQYF. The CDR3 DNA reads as TGTGCCAGCAGCCTAGGGACTAGCAGACTCCCAGATACGCAGTATTTT.

CDR3 amino acids: CASSVVADYNSPLHF. The CDR3 nucleotides are TGTGCCAGCAGCGTAGTGGCAGATTATAATTCACCCCTCCACTTT. The J gene is TRBJ1-6, the V gene TRBV9; no definite D call. From germline, CDR1 is SGDLS and CDR2 YYNGEE. CDR3 size: 15 residues. Trimming left V 0 bases short and J 4 bases short, with 8 bases between.

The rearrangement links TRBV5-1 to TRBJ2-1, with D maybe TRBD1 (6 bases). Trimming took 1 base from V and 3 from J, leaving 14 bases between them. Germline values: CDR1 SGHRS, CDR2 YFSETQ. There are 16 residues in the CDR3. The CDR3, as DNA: TGCGCCAGCAGCTTGATGCAGGGGCCAAGCTACAATGAGCAGTTCTTC. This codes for CASSLMQGPSYNEQFF.

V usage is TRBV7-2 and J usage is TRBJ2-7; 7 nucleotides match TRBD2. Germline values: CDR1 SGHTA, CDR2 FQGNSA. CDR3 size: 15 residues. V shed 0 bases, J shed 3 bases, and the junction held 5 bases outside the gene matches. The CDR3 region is CASSLANRGSYEQYF. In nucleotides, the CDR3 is TGTGCCAGCAGCTTAGCGAATCGCGGGAGCTACGAGCAGTACTTC.

The CDR3 reads CSAVDPGQGEIGELFF. The CDR3 DNA sequence: TGCAGTGCTGTAGACCCGGGACAGGGAGAAATCGGGGAGCTGTTTTTT. V usage is TRBV20-1 and J usage is TRBJ2-2, with TRBD1 identical over 9 bases. The CDR3 is made up of 16 amino acids. J gave up 7 bases and V 5 bases, and 14 bases lay outside the gene matches. The germline gives CDR1 DFQATT, CDR2 SNEGSKA (reference sequence).

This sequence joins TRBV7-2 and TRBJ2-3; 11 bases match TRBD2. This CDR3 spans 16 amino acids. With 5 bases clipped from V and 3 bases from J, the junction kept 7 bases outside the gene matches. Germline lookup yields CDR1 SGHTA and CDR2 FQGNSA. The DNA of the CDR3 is TGTGCCAGCAGCCTAACCGGGACTAGCGGTACAGATACGCAGTATTTT. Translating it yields CASSLTGTSGTDTQYF.

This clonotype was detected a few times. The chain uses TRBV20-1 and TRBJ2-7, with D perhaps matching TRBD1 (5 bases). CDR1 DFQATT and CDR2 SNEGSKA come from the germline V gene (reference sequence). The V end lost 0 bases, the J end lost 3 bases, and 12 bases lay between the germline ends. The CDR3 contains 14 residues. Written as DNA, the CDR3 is TGCAGTGCTAGAGATGAGGCAGGGTACTACGAGCAGTACTTC. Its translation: CSARDEAGYYEQYF.

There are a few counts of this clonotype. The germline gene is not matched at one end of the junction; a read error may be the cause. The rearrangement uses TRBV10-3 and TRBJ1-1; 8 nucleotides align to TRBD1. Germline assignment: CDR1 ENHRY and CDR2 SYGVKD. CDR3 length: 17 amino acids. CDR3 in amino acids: CAISESGGGVGNTEAFF. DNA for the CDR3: TGCGCCATCAGTGAGTCAGGGGGCGGGGTAGGGAACACTGAAGCTTTCTTT.

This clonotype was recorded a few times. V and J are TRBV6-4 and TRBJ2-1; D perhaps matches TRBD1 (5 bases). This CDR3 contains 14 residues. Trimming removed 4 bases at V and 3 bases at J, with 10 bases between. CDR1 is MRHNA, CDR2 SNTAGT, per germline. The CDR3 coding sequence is TGTGCCAGCAGTGTAGGCAGGGACTACAATGAGCAGTTCTTC. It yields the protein CASSVGRDYNEQFF.

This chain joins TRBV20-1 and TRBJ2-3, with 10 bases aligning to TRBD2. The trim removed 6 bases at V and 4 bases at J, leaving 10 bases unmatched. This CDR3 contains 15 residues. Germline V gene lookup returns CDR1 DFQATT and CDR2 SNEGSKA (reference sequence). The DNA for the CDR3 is TGCAGTGCATCGAGCGGGAGGGGATCCCCAGATACGCAGTATTTT. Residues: CSASSGRGSPDTQYF.

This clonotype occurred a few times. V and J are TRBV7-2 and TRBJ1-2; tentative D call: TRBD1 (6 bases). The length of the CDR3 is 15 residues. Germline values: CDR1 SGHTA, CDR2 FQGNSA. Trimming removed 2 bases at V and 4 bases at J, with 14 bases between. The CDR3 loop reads CASSLMGQGTYGYTF. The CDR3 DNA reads TGTGCCAGCAGCTTAATGGGGCAGGGGACCTATGGCTACACCTTC.

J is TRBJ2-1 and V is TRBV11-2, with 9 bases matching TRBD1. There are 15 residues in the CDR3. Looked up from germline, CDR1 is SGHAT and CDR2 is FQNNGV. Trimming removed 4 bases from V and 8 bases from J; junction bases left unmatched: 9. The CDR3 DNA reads TGTGCCAGCAGCTCCCGGGACAGGGTTTTGTATGAGCAGTTCTTC. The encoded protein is CASSSRDRVLYEQFF.